The 32 T cell receptor beta chains given below trace back to one sample, sequenced in a study of response to subunit inactivated influenza vaccine. TCRdb analysed the RT-PCR reads with MiXCR anew, one entry per CDR3 protein. The table records around 320,000 distinct CDR3 sequences, around 22% of them present only once. The sequencing used PBMCs from blood, collected less than 22 months after vaccination. The receptor set was obtained from a man between 50 and 75 years old who received an inactivated influenza vaccine.

The chain joins TRBV6-2 or TRBV6-3 to TRBJ2-7; 7 bases fit TRBD1. This CDR3 has 15 residues. After removal of 4 bases from V and 3 bases from J, the junction contained 9 bases not matched to a gene. Germline CDR1 is MNHEY and CDR2 is SVGEGT. The CDR3 nucleotides read TGTGCCAGCAGTTCCGCATACAGGGGAGACTACGAGCAGTACTTC. Amino acids: CASSSAYRGDYEQYF.

V and J are TRBV28 and TRBJ2-7; D is uncertain. The germline V gene has CDR1 MDHEN and CDR2 SYDVKM. Trimming took off 4 bases at V and 4 bases at J, with 8 bases between the two ends. The CDR3 has 12 residues. The CDR3 protein is CASSSGQYEQYF. The CDR3 region has the DNA TGTGCCAGCAGTTCTGGCCAATACGAGCAGTACTTC.

There are many counts of this clonotype. The chain joins TRBV2 to TRBJ1-5; a weak D match, TRBD1 (5 bases). This CDR3 has 14 residues. Germline loops: CDR1 SNHLY, CDR2 FYNNEI. Trimming removed 7 bases at V and 7 bases at J, with 17 bases between. CDR3 residues: CASIASWGSQPQHF. The CDR3 coding sequence is TGTGCCAGCATCGCCTCCTGGGGCAGCCAGCCCCAGCATTTT. The variable domain in full, with the rest retrieved from reference TRBV2 and TRBJ1-5, is EPEVTQTPSHQVTQMGQEVILRCVPISNHLYFYWYRQILGQKVEFLVSFYNNEISEKSEIFDDQFSVERPDGSNFTLKIRSTKLEDSAMYFCASIASWGSQPQHFGDGTRLSIL.

This clonotype was counted between two and nine times. The chain uses TRBV6-1 and TRBJ1-5, with D unclear. Germline V gene sequence: CDR1 MNHNS, CDR2 SASEGT. V lost 5 bases and J 3 bases, leaving 29 bases between the germline ends. There are 20 residues in the CDR3. DNA of the CDR3: TGTGCCAGCAGTAAAAGGGTGCCTAACTCAGCCGGGATCCTCAATCAGCCCCAGCATTTT. Its protein product is CASSKRVPNSAGILNQPQHF.

This sequence joins TRBV27 and TRBJ2-7; D unclear. The germline V and J ends were trimmed by 6 bases and 7 bases, with 10 bases remaining between them. Germline values: CDR1 MNHEY, CDR2 SMNVEV (reference sequence). The CDR3 loop spans 11 amino acids. Written as DNA, the CDR3 is TGTGCCAGCAGGCTTGCCGAAGAGCAGTACTTC. Translating it yields CASRLAEEQYF.

Points on this clonotype: This may stem from a read error, because a much larger clone lies one nucleotide away. The rearrangement uses TRBV19 and TRBJ1-6, with D perhaps TRBD1 (5 bases). The CDR3 sequence is 15 residues long. V was cut by 5 bases and J by 8 bases, with 16 bases left in between. From germline, CDR1 is LNHDA and CDR2 SQIVND (reference sequence). CDR3 sequence (DNA): TGTGCCAGTAGTGGACCGGGACGGAATGATTCACCCCTCCACTTT. It codes for CASSGPGRNDSPLHF.

CDR3 loop: CASSPGLAGAEQYF. CDR3 DNA sequence: TGTGCCAGCAGCCCGGGACTAGCGGGGGCCGAGCAGTACTTC. The V call is TRBV3-1, the J call TRBJ2-7; the match to TRBD2 covers 14 bases. Trimming removed 4 bases from V and 6 bases from J; junction bases left unmatched: 2. Germline-derived CDR1 and CDR2 are LGHDT and YNNKEL (reference sequence). The CDR3 is 14 amino acids.

J is TRBJ2-7 and V is TRBV6-2 or TRBV6-3; a possible D gene is TRBD2 (6 bases). Germline V gene sequence: CDR1 MNHEY, CDR2 SVGEGT. Trimming pared 1 base from V and 2 bases from J, leaving 9 bases between. This CDR3 has 14 residues. The CDR3 sequence is CASSYFSGTYEQYF. CDR3 DNA: TGTGCCAGCAGTTACTTTAGCGGCACCTACGAGCAGTACTTC.

This clonotype was counted only a few times. The chain uses TRBV20-1 and TRBJ1-1, with TRBD1 matching 9 bases. CDR3 length: 14 residues. Germline V gene lookup returns CDR1 DFQATT and CDR2 SNEGSKA (reference sequence). The V segment lost 1 base and the J segment 3 bases; nucleotides outside the gene matches: 3. The CDR3 here is CSARAQGAHTEAFF. CDR3 DNA: TGCAGTGCTAGAGCACAGGGGGCGCACACTGAAGCTTTCTTT.

This clonotype came up a few times. The chain links TRBV29-1 to TRBJ1-1; D is possibly TRBD1 (5 bases). Germline CDR1 is SQVTM and CDR2 is ANQGSEA. V was cut by 2 bases and J by 1 base, with 11 bases left in between. This CDR3 spans 14 amino acids. CDR3: CSVEFRQSNTEAFF. CDR3 nucleotides: TGCAGCGTTGAATTTAGACAGTCGAACACTGAAGCTTTCTTT.

The chain carries TRBV12-3 or TRBV12-4 and TRBJ2-6, with D possibly being TRBD1 or TRBD2 (6 bases each). Trimming took 6 bases from V and 0 from J, leaving 9 bases between them. The length of the CDR3 is 15 residues. The CDR3 nucleotides are TGTGCCAGCAGAAAGGGGGGCTCTGGGGCCAACGTCCTGACTTTC. It translates to CASRKGGSGANVLTF.

This clonotype was recorded once. The chain couples TRBV6-1 to TRBJ2-3; 9 bases align to TRBD1. The J segment lost 3 bases and the V segment lost 6 bases, leaving 7 bases of the junction unmatched. This CDR3 is 15 amino acids long. In germline, CDR1 is MNHNS, CDR2 SASEGT. CDR3 in amino acids: CASSTGTGSTDTQYF. The CDR3 DNA is TGTGCCAGCAGCACCGGGACAGGGTCTACAGATACGCAGTATTTT.

This rearrangement joins TRBV29-1 to TRBJ2-7; D is ambiguous. CDR1 and CDR2 from the germline V gene are SQVTM and ANQGSEA. The CDR3 sequence is 15 residues long. Trimming stripped 0 bases from V and 4 bases from J, with 16 bases between. CDR3 DNA: TGCAGCGTTGAAGAGAAGGGTTCCCGAAGATACGAGCAGTACTTC. This codes for CSVEEKGSRRYEQYF.

This clonotype was seen a handful of times. The chain carries TRBV20-1 and TRBJ2-5; 7 bases align to TRBD1. The CDR3 extends over 13 amino acids. CDR1 is DFQATT and CDR2 is SNEGSKA in the germline V gene (reference sequence). Germline trimming cut 5 bases from V and 5 bases from J; bases unmatched to any gene: 8. This CDR3 reads CSAHLTGTETQYF. The CDR3 bases are TGCAGTGCTCACTTGACAGGGACGGAGACCCAGTACTTC.

This clonotype was recorded many times. This rearrangement joins TRBV20-1 to TRBJ1-5; 9 bases fit TRBD1. This CDR3 spans 16 amino acids. V shed 5 bases, J shed 3 bases, and the junction held 11 bases outside the gene matches. Germline-derived CDR1 and CDR2 are DFQATT and SNEGSKA (reference sequence). The CDR3 reads CSADKPRDRDNQPQHF. The CDR3 bases are TGCAGTGCTGATAAACCTCGGGACAGGGACAATCAGCCCCAGCATTTT.

The chain combines TRBV5-6 with TRBJ1-2, with TRBD1 matching 10 bases. CDR3 length: 14 amino acids. CDR1 is SGHDT, CDR2 YYEEEE, per germline. The V and J ends lost 4 bases and 8 bases, in that order; junction bases with no gene match: 8. CDR3: CASSPMDRGNGYTF. The DNA for the CDR3 is TGTGCCAGCAGCCCTATGGACAGGGGGAACGGCTACACCTTC.

This clonotype was detected only a few times. The chain joins TRBV4-2 to TRBJ1-1; D unclear. The CDR3 is 14 residues long. CDR1 is LGHNA and CDR2 is YNFKEQ in the germline V gene. Trimming took 0 bases from V and 1 from J, leaving 6 bases between them. This CDR3 is CASSQDRWNTEAFF. In DNA, the CDR3 is TGTGCCAGCAGCCAAGACCGGTGGAACACTGAAGCTTTCTTT.

In its sample, this clonotype was seen a few times. The chain is built from TRBV4-3 and TRBJ2-3; TRBD2 aligns across 11 bases. Germline V gene data show CDR1 as LGHNA and CDR2 as YSLEER. Germline trimming cut 0 bases from V and 0 bases from J; bases unmatched to any gene: 8. This CDR3 is 19 amino acids long. The chain's CDR3 is CASSQELTGTSGSTDTQYF. For the CDR3, the DNA is TGCGCCAGCAGCCAAGAGCTTACCGGGACTAGCGGTAGCACAGATACGCAGTATTTT.

The J gene is TRBJ2-5, the V gene TRBV7-2; tentative D call: TRBD1 (6 bases). Trimming removed 4 bases from V and 1 base from J, with 19 bases in between. Germline V CDR1 and CDR2: SGHTA, FQGNSA. The CDR3 runs 17 residues. The CDR3 sequence is CASSWDKGMGSQETQYF. Here the CDR3 DNA reads TGTGCCAGCAGCTGGGACAAGGGTATGGGAAGCCAAGAGACCCAGTACTTC.

The genes are TRBV5-6 and TRBJ2-7; TRBD2 aligns across 9 bases. Germline CDR1 SGHDT, CDR2 YYEEEE. The CDR3 runs to 17 residues. With 2 bases clipped from V and 3 bases from J, the junction kept 12 bases outside the gene matches. The CDR3 sequence is CASSFISGGDFIYEQYF. For the CDR3, the DNA is TGTGCCAGCAGCTTTATTAGCGGGGGCGATTTCATCTACGAGCAGTACTTC.

This chain joins TRBV5-1 and TRBJ2-5, with a tentative D call TRBD1 (5 bases). The length of the CDR3 is 14 residues. Between the trimmed V and J ends, which lost 2 bases and 8 bases, there was a span of 16 bases. Germline CDR1 and CDR2: SGHRS and YFSETQ. The CDR3 reads CASSFLRDQSTQYF. The CDR3 region has the DNA TGCGCCAGCAGCTTTCTCAGGGATCAAAGTACCCAGTACTTC.

The count of this clonotype is one. The rearrangement joins TRBV18 to TRBJ1-1; no firm D call. With 3 bases removed from V and 1 base from J, the gap between germline ends came to 9 bases. CDR1 and CDR2 from the germline V gene are KGHSH and LQKENI. The CDR3 has 14 amino acids. In nucleotides, the CDR3 is TGTGCCAGCTCACCCGTCACTAGGAACACTGAAGCTTTCTTT. This gives the protein CASSPVTRNTEAFF. The full variable domain, completed using reference TRBV18 and TRBJ1-1, is NAGVMQNPRHLVRRRGQEARLRCSPMKGHSHVYWYRQLPEEGLKFMVYLQKENIIDESGMPKERFSAEFPKEGPSILRIQQVVRGDSAAYFCASSPVTRNTEAFFGQGTRLTVV.

This clonotype was seen repeatedly, ten times or more. V gene TRBV10-3 combines with J gene TRBJ1-2; D is perhaps TRBD1 (5 bases). With 7 bases removed from V and 5 bases from J, the gap between germline ends came to 14 bases. The CDR3 totals 13 residues. CDR1 and CDR2 from the germline V gene are ENHRY and SYGVKD. The CDR3 region has the DNA TGTGCCATCACCCTCGGGGGGGGGTATGGCTACACCTTC. This gives the protein CAITLGGGYGYTF.

This chain uses TRBV2 with TRBJ2-1, with 10 bases identical to TRBD2. V was clipped by 6 bases and J by 10 bases; unmatched bases: 12. CDR1 and CDR2 (germline): SNHLY, FYNNEI. The CDR3 runs to 15 residues. The chain's CDR3 is CASSAEAGGLKEQFF. The CDR3 region has the DNA TGTGCCAGCAGCGCCGAAGCGGGGGGGCTTAAGGAGCAGTTCTTC.

The J gene is TRBJ2-1, the V gene TRBV20-1, with TRBD2 matching 10 bases. The CDR3 has 17 residues. V shed 6 bases, J shed 4 bases, and the junction held 15 bases outside the gene matches. Germline-derived CDR1 and CDR2 are DFQATT and SNEGSKA (reference sequence). CDR3 sequence reads: CSARMPSGSPLYNEQFF. In DNA, the CDR3 is TGCAGTGCCAGAATGCCTAGCGGGAGCCCACTTTACAATGAGCAGTTCTTC.

The chain has TRBV4-1 and TRBJ1-1; perhaps TRBD1 as D (6 bases). Looked up from germline, CDR1 is MGHRA and CDR2 is YSYEKL. V lost 4 bases to trimming and J lost 3 bases, with 15 bases between them. The CDR3 totals 15 residues. The CDR3 DNA is TGCGCCAGCAGCCTGACAGCAGGGGCGGACACTGAAGCTTTCTTT. Its translation is CASSLTAGADTEAFF.

V gene TRBV7-2 combines with J gene TRBJ2-4; D ambiguous. This CDR3 has 14 amino acids. The V end was cut by 1 base, the J end by 8 bases, with 12 bases between. Germline CDR1 SGHTA, CDR2 FQGNSA. The CDR3 here is CASSLVGESHIQYF. The CDR3 coding sequence is TGTGCCAGCAGCTTAGTTGGGGAAAGTCACATTCAGTACTTC. The entire variable domain, with the rest obtained from reference TRBV7-2 and TRBJ2-4, is as follows: GAGVSQSPSNKVTEKGKDVELRCDPISGHTALYWYRQSLGQGLEFLIYFQGNSAPDKSGLPSDRFSAERTGGSVSTLTIQRTQQEDSAVYLCASSLVGESHIQYFGAGTRLSVL.

The chain joins TRBV20-1 to TRBJ1-4, with D possibly being TRBD1 (6 bases). This CDR3 comprises 17 residues. The V and J ends lost 5 bases and 2 bases respectively, with 21 bases between them. Germline V gives CDR1 DFQATT, CDR2 SNEGSKA (reference sequence). The CDR3 nucleotides read TGCAGTGCTCGTCGGTCCCCAGGGGAGAGGACTAATGAAAAACTGTTTTTT. It translates to CSARRSPGERTNEKLFF.

This clonotype was counted a few times. The chain carries TRBV3-1 and TRBJ1-2, with D possibly being TRBD1 (6 bases). V lost 4 bases and J 2 bases, leaving 23 bases between the germline ends. Germline V CDR1 and CDR2: LGHDT, YNNKEL (reference sequence). This CDR3 comprises 18 residues. CDR3 in DNA: TGTGCCAGCAGCCTCGCCGGACAGTTATTGATCCCAAACTATGGCTACACCTTC. Protein: CASSLAGQLLIPNYGYTF.

Ten or more counts support this clonotype. The rearrangement joins TRBV12-3 or TRBV12-4 to TRBJ1-4, with D unclear. The CDR3 runs to 13 residues. Trimming removed 4 bases at V and 8 bases at J, with 11 bases between. CDR3 amino acids: CASSSNTWEKLFF. The CDR3, as DNA: TGTGCCAGCAGTTCAAATACGTGGGAAAAACTGTTTTTT.

This clonotype was recorded many times. The CDR3 DNA reads as TGTGCCAGCAGTAACAGGGGGAACACTGAAGCTTTCTTT. It specifies CASSNRGNTEAFF. This sequence joins TRBV2 and TRBJ1-1, with 7 bases matching TRBD1. Losses at the gene ends were 5 bases for V and 1 base for J; bases not matched to a gene: 1. Germline assignment: CDR1 SNHLY and CDR2 FYNNEI. The CDR3 is made up of 13 amino acids.

The chain employs TRBV4-2 and TRBJ2-2; no reliable D call. Between the trimmed V and J ends, which lost 0 bases and 0 bases, there was a span of 11 bases. The CDR3 contains 17 residues. The germline V gene encodes CDR1 LGHNA and CDR2 YNFKEQ. CDR3 sequence: CASSQDSNRANTGELFF. CDR3 nucleotide sequence: TGTGCCAGCAGCCAAGATAGCAATAGGGCGAACACCGGGGAGCTGTTTTTT.